A single sample is the source of the 10 T cell receptor beta chains below, sequenced in a study of Ad26.COV2.S vaccination and SARS-CoV-2 variants. Here immunoSEQ multiplex PCR was the method, and the copy in TCRdb shows in-frame clones only, minus some. The repertoire holds around 380,000 clones, 70% to 90% seen once, with 3.5% in the top ten. The treatment is: about 20 received Ad26.COV2.S at low or high dose, single or two shots; several received placebo; per-sample allocation not given. Day 63 after the first injection of vaccine or placebo was the sampling time. Source: peripheral blood, taken in a trial of Ad26.COV2.S vaccine versus placebo. All receptors come from a person aged 18 to 65 who received the Ad26.COV2.S COVID-19 vaccine or a placebo.

At least ten counts were recorded for this clone. Here the CDR3 reads CASSQPLLGNTEAFF. As DNA, the CDR3 is TGCGCCAGCAGCCAACCACTTTTGGGGAACACTGAAGCTTTCTTT. V and J are TRBV4-1 and TRBJ1-1; D remains ambiguous. CDR1 and CDR2 from the germline V gene are MGHRA and YSYEKL. The CDR3 is 15 residues long. The ends were cut back, 2 bases at V and 1 base at J, with 11 bases in the middle.

The chain is built from TRBV19 and TRBJ1-2; 7 bases are a match to TRBD1. CDR1 and CDR2 (germline): LNHDA, SQIVND (reference sequence). The CDR3 contains 13 residues. Unmatched junction bases numbered 8, after V lost 8 bases and J lost 5 bases. CDR3 coding DNA: TGTGCCAGTCGGAGGGACAGCGGGTATGGCTACACCTTC. This sequence encodes CASRRDSGYGYTF.

This chain connects TRBV6-5 to TRBJ1-1; D perhaps matches TRBD1 (6 bases). The V gene's germline CDR1 is MNHEY and CDR2 SVGAGI. V lost 6 bases, J lost 6 bases, and 17 bases lay in between. The CDR3 runs to 14 residues. The CDR3 sequence is CASRLGGQVSEAFF. As DNA, the CDR3 is TGTGCCAGCAGGCTGGGGGGGCAGGTATCTGAAGCTTTCTTT.

The chain employs TRBV7-9 and TRBJ2-5, with 8 bases identical to TRBD1. Per the germline V gene, CDR1 is SEHNR and CDR2 is FQNEAQ (reference sequence). CDR3 length: 17 amino acids. Trimming cost V 4 bases and J 4 bases; bases outside gene matches: 14. The DNA of the CDR3 is TGTGCCAGCAGCTCCCCAAAGCCCATCAGGGGGCCAGAGACCCAGTACTTC. Its protein product is CASSSPKPIRGPETQYF.

V usage is TRBV6-5 and J usage is TRBJ1-1, with D perhaps matching TRBD1 (5 bases). V lost 7 bases and J 0 bases, leaving 15 bases between the germline ends. Germline V gene lookup returns CDR1 MNHEY and CDR2 SVGAGI. The CDR3 has 15 residues. The DNA of the CDR3 is TGTGCCAGCAAGATAGACAGCGGTGTGAACACTGAAGCTTTCTTT. Translating it yields CASKIDSGVNTEAFF.

This clone was seen a single time. The CDR3 DNA follows: TGTGCCAGCAGCGCGGAGGCGGGGACCTCCGAGCAGTACTTC. This encodes CASSAEAGTSEQYF. The chain recombines TRBV7-8 with TRBJ2-7, with D perhaps matching TRBD2 (6 bases). From germline, CDR1 is SGHVS and CDR2 FQNEAQ. Trimming stripped 5 bases from V and 6 bases from J, with 17 bases between. The CDR3 spans 14 residues.

V usage is TRBV27 and J usage is TRBJ2-5; tentatively, D is TRBD2 (6 bases). V shed 6 bases and J shed 1 base, with 15 bases lying between them. CDR3 length: 15 residues. Germline loops: CDR1 MNHEY, CDR2 SMNVEV (reference sequence). CDR3 region: CASRLTWDFQETQYF. For the CDR3, the DNA is TGTGCCAGCAGGTTAACTTGGGACTTCCAAGAGACCCAGTACTTC.

CDR3 amino acids: CASSAGTPRSTDTQYF. CDR3 nucleotides: TGTGCCAGCAGCGCGGGGACTCCTAGGAGCACAGATACGCAGTATTTT. The chain is built from TRBV7-8 and TRBJ2-3, with a tentative D call TRBD2 (6 bases). V lost 5 bases and J lost 0, with 15 bases in between. This CDR3 region has 16 residues. Germline CDR1 and CDR2: SGHVS and FQNEAQ.

This clone was seen a handful of times. The rearrangement joins TRBV7-2 to TRBJ2-1; 8 bases agree with TRBD2. CDR1 and CDR2 (germline): SGHTA, FQGNSA. V lost 2 bases and J lost 5; bases outside the gene matches: 11. The CDR3 totals 17 residues. This CDR3 reads CASSLRAAGADHNEQFF. The CDR3 nucleotides read TGTGCCAGCAGCTTACGCGCAGCGGGGGCCGATCACAATGAGCAGTTCTTC.

This sequence joins TRBV6-4 and TRBJ2-2; 7 positions agree with TRBD2. Germline V lookup: CDR1 MRHNA, CDR2 SNTAGT. The CDR3 covers 14 residues. V was clipped by 6 bases and J by 5 bases; unmatched bases: 6. The CDR3 sequence is CASRFREGTGELFF. CDR3 bases: TGTGCCAGCAGATTCAGGGAGGGGACCGGGGAGCTGTTTTTT.